The source of this T cell receptor (beta chain) is a study of T cells after yellow fever vaccination. This clonotype has only a few counts. The antigen remains undetermined. Whole-study results and caveats: Post-booster reappearance was seen for most primary-vaccination clones (around 96% CD4, around 90% CD8).

Germline loops: CDR1 SNHLY, CDR2 FYNNEI. The J segment lost 3 bases and the V segment lost 7 bases, leaving 14 bases of the junction unmatched. The CDR3 runs 17 residues. In making TCR cDNA, 5'RACE template switching added a universal primer site and UMIs to it. Each CDR3 protein is one row after TCRdb ran MiXCR on the 5' RACE reads. The repertoire includes about 99,000 distinct CDR3 sequences, approximately 6.3% of them detected once, and 35% to 45% sits in the top ten. The sample was CD8+ T cells sorted from PBMCs, taken 10 days after the yellow fever booster vaccination. The rearrangement uses TRBV2 and TRBJ1-2; TRBD1 matches 10 bases. The sequence was collected from a young man who received the YFV17D yellow fever vaccine. The CDR3 sequence is CASNDPGQGSLDYGYTF. In nucleotides, the CDR3 is TGTGCCAGCAACGACCCGGGACAGGGGTCGCTGGACTATGGCTACACCTTC.